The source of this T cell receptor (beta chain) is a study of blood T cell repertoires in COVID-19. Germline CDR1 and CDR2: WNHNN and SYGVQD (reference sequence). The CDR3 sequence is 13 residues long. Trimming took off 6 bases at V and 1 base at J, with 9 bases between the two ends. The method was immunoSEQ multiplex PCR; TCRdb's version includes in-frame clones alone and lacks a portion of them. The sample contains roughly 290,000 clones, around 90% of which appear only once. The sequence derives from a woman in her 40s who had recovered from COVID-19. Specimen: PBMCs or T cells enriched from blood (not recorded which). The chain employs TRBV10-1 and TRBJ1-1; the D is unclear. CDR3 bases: TGCGCCAGCAGCGCCGGGAGGAACACTGAAGCTTTCTTT. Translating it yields CASSAGRNTEAFF.